The present TCR beta chain was sequenced within a study of T cell repertoires in cytomegalovirus infection. Background on the study: The authors relied on CMV epitopes, both recently identified HLA-C-restricted and well-studied HLA-B-restricted. Indications came from public TCR beta signatures; they pointed to CMV infection and to a matching HLA type.

Study-wide points: Identification of carriers of CMV plus the relevant HLA was performed using cumulative public TCR beta family frequency. In two of eight donors, the top clonotype was HLA-C-restricted CMV-specific.

Via MiXCR, TCRdb re-called the reads, giving one row per CDR3 protein. The sample includes 570,000 or so distinct CDR3 sequences, 40% of them seen just once. Trimming removed 4 bases at V and 4 bases at J, with 13 bases between. Germline assignment: CDR1 MNHEY and CDR2 SMNVEV (reference sequence). The CDR3 extends over 15 amino acids. About this clonotype: Its antigen remains unknown.

V and J are TRBV27 and TRBJ2-2; possibly TRBD1 for D (6 bases). The sequence was collected from a human donor in good health (CMV status not recorded). Some clones in this sample may be carry-over from other donors' samples. Here the sequenced sample was cultured PBMCs, taken from culture after CMV antigen stimulation. The CDR3 DNA is TGTGCCAGCAGTTCCGGGACACGGGTCACCGGGGAGCTGTTTTTT. The encoded protein is CASSSGTRVTGELFF.